The 10 T cell receptor beta chains presented below share a single source sample, sequenced in a study of T-cell memory formation after mild COVID-19. TCRdb independently ran MiXCR on the 5' RACE reads; one entry per CDR3 protein. The sample contains about 200,000 distinct CDR3 sequences, roughly 10% of which appear only once. The specimen was PBMCs or a T cell subset sorted from them (not recorded which). The receptor source for this set is a man aged 18 to 30 who had mild COVID-19 (a few samples of this study predate the infection). Cell type and time point are not known.

The chain uses TRBV20-1 and TRBJ1-5, with D perhaps matching TRBD1 (6 bases). The CDR3 is 13 residues long. V dropped 6 bases and J dropped 6 bases, with 15 bases sitting between them. CDR1 is DFQATT, CDR2 SNEGSKA, per germline (reference sequence). The CDR3 nucleotides are TGCAGTGCCAAAGAAGGGGGACCTCAGCCCCAGCATTTT. Residues: CSAKEGGPQPQHF.

This rearrangement joins TRBV4-1 to TRBJ1-5, with TRBD1 matching 11 bases. Germline CDR1 reads MGHRA; CDR2 reads YSYEKL. Trimming took 1 base from V and 2 from J; bases not matched to a gene: 4. CDR3 length: 17 residues. Here the CDR3 DNA reads TGCGCCAGCAGCCAAGGGACAGGGGGCGCGGGCAATCAGCCCCAGCATTTT. It specifies CASSQGTGGAGNQPQHF.

This clonotype has a count of ten or more. The chain carries TRBV4-3 and TRBJ2-2; 13 bases match TRBD2. J gave up 4 bases and V 3 bases, and 11 bases lay outside the gene matches. The CDR3 has 19 amino acids. The germline V gene has CDR1 LGHNA and CDR2 YSLEER. The CDR3: CASSHITGLAGIITGELFF. CDR3 nucleotides: TGCGCCAGCAGCCACATCACGGGACTAGCGGGGATTATCACCGGGGAGCTGTTTTTT.

This clonotype was detected only a few times. The chain couples TRBV7-9 to TRBJ2-5, with D hard to call. V was pared by 5 bases and J by 2 bases, with 12 bases between. The germline V gene encodes CDR1 SEHNR and CDR2 FQNEAQ (reference sequence). The CDR3 has 14 amino acids. The CDR3 DNA is TGTGCCAGCAGCCCTTTGGCGGTACAAGAGACCCAGTACTTC. Its protein product is CASSPLAVQETQYF.

The J gene is TRBJ1-3, the V gene TRBV12-3 or TRBV12-4; D is perhaps TRBD1 (5 bases). The CDR3 extends over 15 amino acids. The germline V and J ends were trimmed by 6 bases and 0 bases, with 12 bases remaining between them. Written as DNA, the CDR3 is TGTGCCAGCAGACTACAGGTGATCTCTGGAAACACCATATATTTT. Its protein is CASRLQVISGNTIYF.

The sample holds a few counts of this clonotype. The chain is built from TRBV28 and TRBJ2-7, with 8 bases fitting TRBD2. V trimming: 6 bases; J trimming: 4 bases; junction bases outside the gene matches: 8. This CDR3 has 14 residues. Germline lookup yields CDR1 MDHEN and CDR2 SYDVKM. CDR3 region: CASRSGGPGYEQYV. The DNA of the CDR3 is TGTGCCAGCAGAAGCGGGGGCCCGGGGTACGAGCAGTACGTC.

This clonotype appeared a few times. V usage is TRBV4-2 and J usage is TRBJ2-2; 15 bases align to TRBD2. This CDR3 spans 20 amino acids. J lost 6 bases, V lost 4 bases, and 15 bases had no gene match. Germline CDR1 is LGHNA and CDR2 is YNFKEQ. The CDR3 bases are TGTGCCAGCAGCCTGGGACTAGCGGGGGGATGGGGTATACTGGCCGGGGAGCTGTTTTTT. Translated: CASSLGLAGGWGILAGELFF.

This clonotype showed up many times. This sequence joins TRBV7-8 and TRBJ2-5, with D possibly called TRBD1 or TRBD2 (6 bases each). V lost 6 bases and J lost 7, with 18 bases in between. CDR3 length: 14 residues. Germline-derived CDR1 and CDR2 are SGHVS and FQNEAQ. CDR3 DNA sequence: TGTGCCAGCAGAGTCCCCCGGGGGCCCAGGACCCAGTACTTC. Its protein product is CASRVPRGPRTQYF.

This clonotype was recorded at least ten times. Written as DNA, the CDR3 is TGTGCCAGCAGTTTTAGGCTAGCGGGGGGTTCGCCCTACGAGCAGTACTTC. Residues: CASSFRLAGGSPYEQYF. The V gene is TRBV12-3 or TRBV12-4, the J gene TRBJ2-7, with TRBD2 matching over 11 bases. Trimming cost V 3 bases and J 2 bases; bases outside gene matches: 9. The CDR3 extends over 17 amino acids.

This clonotype showed up just a few times. CDR3 residues: CASSSDRGRAFF. The CDR3, as DNA: TGTGCCAGCAGCTCAGACAGGGGAAGAGCTTTCTTT. The rearrangement joins TRBV7-2 to TRBJ1-1, with TRBD1 matching over 8 bases. Germline lookup yields CDR1 SGHTA and CDR2 FQGNSA. Trimming at V came to 4 bases and at J to 10 bases, leaving 5 bases not matched to a gene. The CDR3 contains 12 residues.